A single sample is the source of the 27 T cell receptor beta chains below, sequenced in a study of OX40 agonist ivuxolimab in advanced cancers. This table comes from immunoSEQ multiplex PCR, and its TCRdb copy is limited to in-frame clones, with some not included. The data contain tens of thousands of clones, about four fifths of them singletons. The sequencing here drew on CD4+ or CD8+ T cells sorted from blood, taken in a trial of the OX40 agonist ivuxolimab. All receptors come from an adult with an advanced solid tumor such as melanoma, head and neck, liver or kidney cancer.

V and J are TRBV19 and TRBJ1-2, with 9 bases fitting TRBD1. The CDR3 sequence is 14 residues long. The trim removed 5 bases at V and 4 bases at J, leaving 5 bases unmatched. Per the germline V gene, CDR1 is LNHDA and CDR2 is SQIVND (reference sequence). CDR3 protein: CASSQQGATYGYTF. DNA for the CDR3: TGTGCCAGTAGTCAACAGGGGGCGACCTATGGCTACACCTTC.

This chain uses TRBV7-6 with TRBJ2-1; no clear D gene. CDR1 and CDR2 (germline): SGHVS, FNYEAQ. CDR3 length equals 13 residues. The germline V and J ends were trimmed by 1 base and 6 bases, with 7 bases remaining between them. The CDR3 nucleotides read TGTGCCAGCAGCTTAGACTATTCCAATGAGCAGTTCTTC. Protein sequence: CASSLDYSNEQFF.

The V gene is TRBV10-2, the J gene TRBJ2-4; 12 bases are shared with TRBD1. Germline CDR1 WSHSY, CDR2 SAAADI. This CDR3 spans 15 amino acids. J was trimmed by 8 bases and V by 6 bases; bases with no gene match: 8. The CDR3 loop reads CASRLPGQGADIQYF. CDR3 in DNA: TGCGCCAGCAGATTACCGGGACAGGGGGCGGACATTCAGTACTTC.

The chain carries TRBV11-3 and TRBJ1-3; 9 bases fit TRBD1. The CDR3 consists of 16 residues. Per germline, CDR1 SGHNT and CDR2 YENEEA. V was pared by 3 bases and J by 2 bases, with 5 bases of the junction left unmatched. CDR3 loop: CASSFARQGAGNTIYF. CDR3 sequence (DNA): TGTGCCAGCAGCTTCGCCCGACAGGGGGCTGGAAACACCATATATTTT.

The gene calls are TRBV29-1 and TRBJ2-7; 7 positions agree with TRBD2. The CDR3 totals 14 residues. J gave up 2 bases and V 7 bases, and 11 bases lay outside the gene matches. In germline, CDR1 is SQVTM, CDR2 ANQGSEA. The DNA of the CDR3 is TGCAGCGCCTTCGGAAGCGGGAACCCCTACGAGCAGTACTTC. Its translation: CSAFGSGNPYEQYF.

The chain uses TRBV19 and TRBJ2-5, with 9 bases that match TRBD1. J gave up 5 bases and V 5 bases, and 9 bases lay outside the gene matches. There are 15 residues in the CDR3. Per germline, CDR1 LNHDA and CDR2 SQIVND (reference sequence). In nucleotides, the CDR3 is TGTGCCAGTAGTTCGTTACAGGGGGCGCGGGAGACCCAGTACTTC. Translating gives CASSSLQGARETQYF.

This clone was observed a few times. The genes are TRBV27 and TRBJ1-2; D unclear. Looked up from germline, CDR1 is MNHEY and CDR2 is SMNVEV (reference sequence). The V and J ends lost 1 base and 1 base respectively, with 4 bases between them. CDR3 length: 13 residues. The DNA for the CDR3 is TGTGCCAGCAGTTTATGGGGTAACTATGGCTACACCTTC. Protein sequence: CASSLWGNYGYTF.

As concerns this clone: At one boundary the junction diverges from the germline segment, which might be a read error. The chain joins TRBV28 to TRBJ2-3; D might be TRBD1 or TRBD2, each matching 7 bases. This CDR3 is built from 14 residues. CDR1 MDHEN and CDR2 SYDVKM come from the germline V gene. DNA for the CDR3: TGTGCAAGCAGGGGGGGCGGGACGGCGGATACGCAGTATTTT. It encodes CASRGGGTADTQYF.

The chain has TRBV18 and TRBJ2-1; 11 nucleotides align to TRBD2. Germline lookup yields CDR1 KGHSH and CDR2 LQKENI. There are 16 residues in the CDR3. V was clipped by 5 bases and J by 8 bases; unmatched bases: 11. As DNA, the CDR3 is TGTGCCAGCTCATCAGAGCTAGCGGGAGGTTTCGATGAGCAGTTCTTC. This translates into CASSSELAGGFDEQFF.

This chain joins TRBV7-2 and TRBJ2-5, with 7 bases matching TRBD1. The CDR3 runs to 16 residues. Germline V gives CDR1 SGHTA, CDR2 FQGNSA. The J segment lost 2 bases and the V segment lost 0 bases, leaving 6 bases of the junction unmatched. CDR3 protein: CASSLAGQVVQETQYF. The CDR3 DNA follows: TGTGCCAGCAGCTTAGCCGGACAGGTAGTTCAAGAGACCCAGTACTTC.

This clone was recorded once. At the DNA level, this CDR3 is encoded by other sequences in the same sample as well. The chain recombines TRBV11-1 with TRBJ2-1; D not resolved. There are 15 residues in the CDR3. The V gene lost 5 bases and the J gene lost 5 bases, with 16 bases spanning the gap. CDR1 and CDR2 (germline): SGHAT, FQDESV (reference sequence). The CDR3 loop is CASSLRTRLNNEQFF. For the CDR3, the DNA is TGTGCCAGCAGCCTAAGGACGCGGCTTAACAATGAGCAGTTCTTC.

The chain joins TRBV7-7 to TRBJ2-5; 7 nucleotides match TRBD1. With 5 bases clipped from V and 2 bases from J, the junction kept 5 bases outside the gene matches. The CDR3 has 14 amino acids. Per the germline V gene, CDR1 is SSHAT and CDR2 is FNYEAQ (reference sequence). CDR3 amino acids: CASSTGQSQETQYF. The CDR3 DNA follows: TGTGCCAGCAGCACGGGACAGTCACAAGAGACCCAGTACTTC.

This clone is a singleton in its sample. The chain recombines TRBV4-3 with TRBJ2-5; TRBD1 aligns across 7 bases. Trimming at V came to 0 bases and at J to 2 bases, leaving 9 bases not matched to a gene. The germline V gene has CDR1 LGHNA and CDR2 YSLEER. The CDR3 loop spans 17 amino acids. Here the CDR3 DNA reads TGCGCCAGCAGCCAAGAAAGTTCGGGCAGGGGGCAAGAGACCCAGTACTTC. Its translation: CASSQESSGRGQETQYF.

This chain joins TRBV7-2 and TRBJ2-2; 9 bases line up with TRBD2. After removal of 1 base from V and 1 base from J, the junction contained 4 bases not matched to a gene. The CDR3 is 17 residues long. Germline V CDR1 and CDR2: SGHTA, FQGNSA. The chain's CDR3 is CASSLVGLAENTGELFF. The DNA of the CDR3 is TGTGCCAGCAGCTTAGTGGGACTAGCAGAGAACACCGGGGAGCTGTTTTTT.

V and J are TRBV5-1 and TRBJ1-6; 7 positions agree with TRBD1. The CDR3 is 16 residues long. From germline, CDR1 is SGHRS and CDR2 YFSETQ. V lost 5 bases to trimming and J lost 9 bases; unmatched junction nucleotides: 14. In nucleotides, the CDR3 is TGCGCCAGCAGTAACATACCCAACAGGGGCGGTTCACCCCTCCACTTT. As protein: CASSNIPNRGGSPLHF.

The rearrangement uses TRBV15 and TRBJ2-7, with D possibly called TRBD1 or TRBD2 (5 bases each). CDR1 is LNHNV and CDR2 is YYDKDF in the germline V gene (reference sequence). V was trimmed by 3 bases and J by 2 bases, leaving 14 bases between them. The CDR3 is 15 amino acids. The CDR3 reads CATSRGPPLAYEQYF. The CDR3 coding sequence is TGTGCCACCAGCAGGGGACCTCCCTTAGCCTACGAGCAGTACTTC.

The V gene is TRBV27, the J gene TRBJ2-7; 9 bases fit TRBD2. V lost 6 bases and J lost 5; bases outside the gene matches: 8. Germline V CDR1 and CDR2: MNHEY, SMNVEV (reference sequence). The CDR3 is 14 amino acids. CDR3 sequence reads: CASRGSGRTHEQYF. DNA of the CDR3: TGTGCCAGCAGGGGTAGCGGGAGAACACACGAGCAGTACTTC.

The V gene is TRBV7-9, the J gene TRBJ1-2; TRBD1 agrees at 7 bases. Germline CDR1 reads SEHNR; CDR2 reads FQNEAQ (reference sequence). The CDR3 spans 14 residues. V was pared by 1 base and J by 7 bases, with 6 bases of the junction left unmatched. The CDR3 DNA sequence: TGTGCCAGCAGCTTAGGCCAGGGGGTCGGTGGCTACACCTTC. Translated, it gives CASSLGQGVGGYTF.

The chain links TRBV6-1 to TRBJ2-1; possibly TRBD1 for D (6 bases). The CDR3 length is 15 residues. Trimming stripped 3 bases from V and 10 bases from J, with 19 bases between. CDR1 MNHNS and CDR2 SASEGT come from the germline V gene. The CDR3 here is CASSDGTSPTTEQFF. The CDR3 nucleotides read TGTGCCAGCAGTGACGGGACATCCCCGACAACAGAGCAGTTCTTC.

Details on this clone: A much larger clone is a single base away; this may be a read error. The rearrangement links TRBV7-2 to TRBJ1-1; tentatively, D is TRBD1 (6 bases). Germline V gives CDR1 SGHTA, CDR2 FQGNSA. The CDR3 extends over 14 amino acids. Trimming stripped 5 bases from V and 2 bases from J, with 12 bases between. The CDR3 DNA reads TGTGCCAGCAGCCAAGGACAGCTTAACACTGAAGCTTTCTTT. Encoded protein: CASSQGQLNTEAFF. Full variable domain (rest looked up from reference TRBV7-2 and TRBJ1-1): GAGVSQSPSNKVTEKGKDVELRCDPISGHTALYWYRQSLGQGLEFLIYFQGNSAPDKSGLPSDRFSAERTGGSVSTLTIQRTQQEDSAVYLCASSQGQLNTEAFFGQGTRLTVV.

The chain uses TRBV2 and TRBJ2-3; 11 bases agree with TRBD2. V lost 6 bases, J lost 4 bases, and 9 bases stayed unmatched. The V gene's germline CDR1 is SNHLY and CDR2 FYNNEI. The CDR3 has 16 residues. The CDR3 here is CASRRLAGGGADTQYF. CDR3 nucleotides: TGTGCCAGCAGACGCCTAGCGGGAGGCGGGGCAGATACGCAGTATTTT.

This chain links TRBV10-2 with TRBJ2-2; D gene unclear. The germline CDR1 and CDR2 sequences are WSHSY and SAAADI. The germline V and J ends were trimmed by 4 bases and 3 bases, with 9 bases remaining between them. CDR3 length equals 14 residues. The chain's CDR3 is CASSGRQDTGELFF. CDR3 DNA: TGCGCCAGCAGTGGTCGTCAGGACACCGGGGAGCTGTTTTTT.

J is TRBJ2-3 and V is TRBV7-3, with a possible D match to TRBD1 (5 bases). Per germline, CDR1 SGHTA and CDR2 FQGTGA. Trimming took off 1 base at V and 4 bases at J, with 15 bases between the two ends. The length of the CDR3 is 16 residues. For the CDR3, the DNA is TGTGCCAGCAGCTTAAGCCAGGGTACAAGGGCAGATACGCAGTATTTT. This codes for CASSLSQGTRADTQYF.

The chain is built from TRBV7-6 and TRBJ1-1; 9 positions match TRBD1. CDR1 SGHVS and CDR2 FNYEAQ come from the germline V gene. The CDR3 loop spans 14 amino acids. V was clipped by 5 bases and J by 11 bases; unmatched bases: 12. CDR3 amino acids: CASSPRTGGALAFF. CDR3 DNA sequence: TGTGCCAGCAGCCCTCGAACAGGGGGCGCATTGGCTTTCTTT.

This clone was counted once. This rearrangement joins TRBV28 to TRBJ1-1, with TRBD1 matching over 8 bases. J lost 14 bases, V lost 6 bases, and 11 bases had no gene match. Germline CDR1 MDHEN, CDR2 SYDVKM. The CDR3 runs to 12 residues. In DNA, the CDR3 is TGTGCCAGCAGCCTAGGGACAGGTCGTTTATTCTTT. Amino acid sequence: CASSLGTGRLFF.

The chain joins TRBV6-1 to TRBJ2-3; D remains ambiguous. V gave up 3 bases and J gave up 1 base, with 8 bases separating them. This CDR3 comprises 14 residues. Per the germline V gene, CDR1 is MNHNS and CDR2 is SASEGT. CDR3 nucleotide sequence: TGTGCCAGCAGTGAGAGTCGGGGCACAGATACGCAGTATTTT. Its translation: CASSESRGTDTQYF.

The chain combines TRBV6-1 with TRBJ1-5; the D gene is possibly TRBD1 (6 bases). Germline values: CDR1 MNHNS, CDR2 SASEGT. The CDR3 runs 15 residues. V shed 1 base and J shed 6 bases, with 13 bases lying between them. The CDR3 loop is CASSEVGGAGQPQHF. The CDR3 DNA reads TGTGCCAGCAGTGAAGTCGGGGGCGCTGGTCAGCCCCAGCATTTT.